This T cell receptor (beta chain) was observed in a study of CD8 T cells in ankylosing spondylitis (dated by TCRdb to about 2017). Regarding the study in general: The study set out to find disease-linked TCR variants by profiling T cell receptor beta repertoires in ankylosing spondylitis patients and healthy donors. In total, the full study cohort was made up of about 110 healthy donors and about two dozen ankylosing spondylitis patients. Peripheral blood was sampled, and synovial fluid was additionally collected from ankylosing spondylitis patients. Summary of the overall study and its limitations: A TCR beta motif made up of several highly homologous amino acid variants appeared to be characteristic of blood from ankylosing spondylitis patients. Some of the motif variants had been reported before in the synovial fluid and blood of reactive arthritis patients, a finding that suggests common disease-initiation mechanisms. Significant enrichment of the disease-linked clones was reported in matched synovial fluid samples from ankylosing spondylitis patients. The disease-linked clones had a CD8+ phenotype and were found at relatively low frequencies in peripheral blood.

Looking up the germline V gene yields CDR1 SGHVS and CDR2 FQNEAQ. V loses 1 base, J loses 1 base, and the germline ends lie 10 bases apart. Inclusive of the bounding cysteine and phenylalanine, the CDR3 is 15 residues long. The read is trimmed to its CDR3 DNA, 45 bases read in frame from base 1. This clonotype has at least ten counts. No antigen is known for it. Base quality data are lacking; no much larger clone is found one base away. Reads for this sample came from an Illumina HiSeq 2500. TCR beta libraries were prepared by quantitative 5'-RACE with molecular barcodes. The original methods were these. A new computational method, built on a probabilistic model of VDJ rearrangement, was used to identify disease-linked TCR variants. In TCRdb, the public reads were trimmed at Q25 with fastp and aligned with MiXCR, with productive beta chains retained. Rows with one shared CDR3 protein collapse into an entry with the most common genes and DNA. The V and J calls reflect TCRdb's pipeline rather than the authors' work. The sample data list fewer than 200,000 distinct CDR3 sequences, and 18% of these were observed just once. Jointly, the top ten make up approximately 4.3% of the sample.

Sequencing was done on a sample of blood, either unsorted or a sorted T cell fraction (not recorded which). The source of this sequence is a male donor under 30 with ankylosing spondylitis or in good health (not recorded which). Donor details come from another sample of the same person, matched by shared clones. This sequence uses TRBV7-8 and TRBJ1-1; no confident D gene assignment can be made. The CDR3 amino acid sequence is: CASSLEITRNTEAFF. The nucleotide sequence is given as TGTGCCAGCAGCTTAGAGATTACTCGGAACACTGAAGCTTTCTTT.